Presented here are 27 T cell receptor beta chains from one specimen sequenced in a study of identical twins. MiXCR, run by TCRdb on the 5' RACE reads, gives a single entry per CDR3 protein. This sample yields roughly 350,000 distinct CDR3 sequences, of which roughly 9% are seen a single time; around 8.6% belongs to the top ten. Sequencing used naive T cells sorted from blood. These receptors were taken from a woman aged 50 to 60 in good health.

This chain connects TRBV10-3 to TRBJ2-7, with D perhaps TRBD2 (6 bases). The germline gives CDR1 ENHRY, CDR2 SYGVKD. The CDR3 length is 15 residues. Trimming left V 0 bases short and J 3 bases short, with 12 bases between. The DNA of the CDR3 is TGTGCCATCAGTGAGTCGGGCGGGACCGGCTACGAGCAGTACTTC. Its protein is CAISESGGTGYEQYF.

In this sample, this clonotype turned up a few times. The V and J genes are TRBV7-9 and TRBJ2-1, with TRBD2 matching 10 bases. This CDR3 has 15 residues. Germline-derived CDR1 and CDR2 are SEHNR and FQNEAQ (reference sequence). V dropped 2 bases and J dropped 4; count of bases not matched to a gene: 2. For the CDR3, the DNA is TGTGCCAGCAGCTTAACAGCGGGGGGGTACAATGAGCAGTTCTTC. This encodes CASSLTAGGYNEQFF.

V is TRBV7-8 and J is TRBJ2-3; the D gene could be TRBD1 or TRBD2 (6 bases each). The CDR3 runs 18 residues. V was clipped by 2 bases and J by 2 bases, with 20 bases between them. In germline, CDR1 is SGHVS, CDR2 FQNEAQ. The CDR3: CASSLSSRGESLTDTQYF. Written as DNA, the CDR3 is TGTGCCAGCAGCTTATCTAGTAGGGGGGAATCCCTCACAGATACGCAGTATTTT.

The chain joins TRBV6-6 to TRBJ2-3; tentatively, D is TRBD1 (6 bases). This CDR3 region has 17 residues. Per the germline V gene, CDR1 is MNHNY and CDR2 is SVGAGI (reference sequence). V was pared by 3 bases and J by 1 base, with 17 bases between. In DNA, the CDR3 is TGTGCCAGCAGTTATCCCACTACAGGGAAAGGCACAGATACGCAGTATTTT. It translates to CASSYPTTGKGTDTQYF.

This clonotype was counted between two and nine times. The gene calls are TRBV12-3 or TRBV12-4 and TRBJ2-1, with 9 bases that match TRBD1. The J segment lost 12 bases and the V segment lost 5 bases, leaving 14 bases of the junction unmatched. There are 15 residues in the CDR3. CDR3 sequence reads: CASSPLGTGTGRQFF. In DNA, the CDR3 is TGTGCCAGCAGTCCACTGGGGACAGGGACGGGCAGGCAGTTCTTC.

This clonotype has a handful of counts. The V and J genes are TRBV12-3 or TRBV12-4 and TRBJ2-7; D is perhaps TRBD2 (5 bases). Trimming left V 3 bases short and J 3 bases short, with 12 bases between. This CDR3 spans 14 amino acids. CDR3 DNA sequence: TGTGCCAGCAGTTTTGGGGAGACAAGCTACGAGCAGTACTTC. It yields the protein CASSFGETSYEQYF.

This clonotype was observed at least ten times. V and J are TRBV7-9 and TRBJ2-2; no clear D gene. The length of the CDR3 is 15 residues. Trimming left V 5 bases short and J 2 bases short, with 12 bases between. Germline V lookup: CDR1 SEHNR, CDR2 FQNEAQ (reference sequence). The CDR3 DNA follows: TGTGCCAGCAGCCATCCGGGCCTCAACACCGGGGAGCTGTTTTTT. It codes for CASSHPGLNTGELFF.

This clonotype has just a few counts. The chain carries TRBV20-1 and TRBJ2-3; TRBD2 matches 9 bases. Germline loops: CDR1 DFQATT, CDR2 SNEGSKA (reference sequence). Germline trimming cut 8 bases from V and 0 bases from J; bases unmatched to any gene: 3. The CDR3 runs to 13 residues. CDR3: CSKSGGSTDTQYF. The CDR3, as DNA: TGCAGTAAAAGCGGGGGGAGCACAGATACGCAGTATTTT.

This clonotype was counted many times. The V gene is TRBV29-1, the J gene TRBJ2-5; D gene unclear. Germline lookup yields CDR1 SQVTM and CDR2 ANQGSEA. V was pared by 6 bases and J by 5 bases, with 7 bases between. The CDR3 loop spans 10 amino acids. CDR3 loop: CSVGLETQYF. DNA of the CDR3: TGCAGCGTCGGTTTGGAGACCCAGTACTTC.

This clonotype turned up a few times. The CDR3 DNA is TGCGCCAGCAGCTTGGTAGGGGGCTTATCCTACAATGAGCAGTTCTTC. This sequence encodes CASSLVGGLSYNEQFF. The rearrangement links TRBV5-1 to TRBJ2-1; the match to TRBD1 covers 7 bases. In germline, CDR1 is SGHRS, CDR2 YFSETQ. Trimming took 0 bases from V and 1 from J; bases not matched to a gene: 4. CDR3 length equals 16 residues.

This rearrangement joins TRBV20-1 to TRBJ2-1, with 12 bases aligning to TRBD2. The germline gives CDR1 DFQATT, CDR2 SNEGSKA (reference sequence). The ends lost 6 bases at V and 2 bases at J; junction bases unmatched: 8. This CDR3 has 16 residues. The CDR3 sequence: CSARRPSGGAYNEQFF. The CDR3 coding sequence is TGCAGTGCCCGGAGGCCTAGCGGGGGGGCCTACAATGAGCAGTTCTTC.

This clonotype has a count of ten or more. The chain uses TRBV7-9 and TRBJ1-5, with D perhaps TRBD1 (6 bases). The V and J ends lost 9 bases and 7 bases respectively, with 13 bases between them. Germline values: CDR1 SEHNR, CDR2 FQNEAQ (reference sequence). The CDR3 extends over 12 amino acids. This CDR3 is CASRRGWQPQHF. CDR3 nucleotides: TGTGCCAGTCGCAGGGGTTGGCAGCCCCAGCATTTT. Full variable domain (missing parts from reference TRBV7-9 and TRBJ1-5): DTGVSQNPRHKITKRGQNVTFRCDPISEHNRLYWYRQTLGQGPEFLTYFQNEAQLEKSRLLSDRFSAERPKGSFSTLEIQRTEQGDSAMYLCASRRGWQPQHFGDGTRLSIL.

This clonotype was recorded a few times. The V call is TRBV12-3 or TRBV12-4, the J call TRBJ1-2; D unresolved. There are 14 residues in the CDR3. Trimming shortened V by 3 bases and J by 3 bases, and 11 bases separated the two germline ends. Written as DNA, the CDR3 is TGTGCCAGCAGTTTGCGCCAGGACTACTATGGCTACACCTTC. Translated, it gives CASSLRQDYYGYTF.

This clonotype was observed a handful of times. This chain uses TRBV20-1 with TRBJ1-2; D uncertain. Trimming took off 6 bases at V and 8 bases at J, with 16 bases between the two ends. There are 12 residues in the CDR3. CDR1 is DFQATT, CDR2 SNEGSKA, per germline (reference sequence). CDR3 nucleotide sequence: TGCAGTGCCATCTTAATGATGGGAGGCTACACCTTC. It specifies CSAILMMGGYTF.

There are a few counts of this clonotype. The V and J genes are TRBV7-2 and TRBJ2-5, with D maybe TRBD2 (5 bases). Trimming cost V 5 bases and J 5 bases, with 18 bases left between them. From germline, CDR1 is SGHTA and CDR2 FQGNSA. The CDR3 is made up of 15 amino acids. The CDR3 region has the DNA TGTGCCAGCAGCGCCAAAGAGTCTAGCCGGGAGACCCAGTACTTC. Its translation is CASSAKESSRETQYF. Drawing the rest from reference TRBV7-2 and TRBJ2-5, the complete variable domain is GAGVSQSPSNKVTEKGKDVELRCDPISGHTALYWYRQSLGQGLEFLIYFQGNSAPDKSGLPSDRFSAERTGGSVSTLTIQRTQQEDSAVYLCASSAKESSRETQYFGPGTRLLVL.

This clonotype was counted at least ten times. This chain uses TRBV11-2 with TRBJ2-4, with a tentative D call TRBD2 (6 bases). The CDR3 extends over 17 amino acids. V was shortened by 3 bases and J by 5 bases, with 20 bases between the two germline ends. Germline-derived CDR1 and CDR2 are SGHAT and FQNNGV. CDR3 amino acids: CASSFNVYREIQNIQYF. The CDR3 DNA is TGTGCCAGCAGCTTTAACGTTTATCGGGAGATTCAAAACATTCAGTACTTC. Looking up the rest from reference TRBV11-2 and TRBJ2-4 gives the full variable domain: EAGVAQSPRYKIIEKRQSVAFWCNPISGHATLYWYQQILGQGPKLLIQFQNNGVVDDSQLPKDRFSAERLKGVDSTLKIQPAKLEDSAVYLCASSFNVYREIQNIQYFGAGTRLSVL.

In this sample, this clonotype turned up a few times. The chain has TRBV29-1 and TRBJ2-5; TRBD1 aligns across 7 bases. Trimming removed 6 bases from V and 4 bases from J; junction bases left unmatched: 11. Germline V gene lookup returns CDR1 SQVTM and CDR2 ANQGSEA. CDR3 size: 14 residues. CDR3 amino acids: CSVDWPGQLETQYF. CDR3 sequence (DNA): TGCAGCGTGGACTGGCCGGGACAGTTAGAGACCCAGTACTTC.

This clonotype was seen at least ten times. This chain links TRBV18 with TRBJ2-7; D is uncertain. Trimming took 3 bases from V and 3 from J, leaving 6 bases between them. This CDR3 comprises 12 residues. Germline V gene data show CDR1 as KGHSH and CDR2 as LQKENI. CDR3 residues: CASSPNDYEQYF. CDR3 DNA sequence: TGTGCCAGCTCACCCAACGACTACGAGCAGTACTTC.

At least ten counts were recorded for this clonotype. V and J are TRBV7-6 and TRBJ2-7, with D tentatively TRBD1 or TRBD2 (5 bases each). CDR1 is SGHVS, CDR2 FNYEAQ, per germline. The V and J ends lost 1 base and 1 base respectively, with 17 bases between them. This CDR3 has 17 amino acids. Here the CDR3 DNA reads TGTGCCAGCAGCTTAGGGACACTAGGAACGTTTTCCTACGAGCAGTACTTC. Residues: CASSLGTLGTFSYEQYF.

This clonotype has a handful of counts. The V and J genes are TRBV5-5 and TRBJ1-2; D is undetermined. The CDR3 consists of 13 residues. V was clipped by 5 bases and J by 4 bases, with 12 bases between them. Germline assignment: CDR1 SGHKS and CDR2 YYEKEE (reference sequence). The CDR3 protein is CASSSPGRYGYTF. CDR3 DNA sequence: TGTGCCAGCAGTTCTCCGGGCCGCTATGGCTACACCTTC. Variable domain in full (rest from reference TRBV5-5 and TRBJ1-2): DAGVTQSPTHLIKTRGQQVTLRCSPISGHKSVSWYQQVLGQGPQFIFQYYEKEERGRGNFPDRFSARQFPNYSSELNVNALLLGDSALYLCASSSPGRYGYTFGSGTRLTVV.

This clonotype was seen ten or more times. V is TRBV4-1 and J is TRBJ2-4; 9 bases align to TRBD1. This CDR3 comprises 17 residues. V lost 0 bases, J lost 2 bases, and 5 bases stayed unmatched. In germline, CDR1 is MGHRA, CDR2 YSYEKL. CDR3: CASSQEGTGLTKNIQYF. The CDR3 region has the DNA TGCGCCAGCAGCCAAGAGGGGACAGGGTTGACCAAAAACATTCAGTACTTC.

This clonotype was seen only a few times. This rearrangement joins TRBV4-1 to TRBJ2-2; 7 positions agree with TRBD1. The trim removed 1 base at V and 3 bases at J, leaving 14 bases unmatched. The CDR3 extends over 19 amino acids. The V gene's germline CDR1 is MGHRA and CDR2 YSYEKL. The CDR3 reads CASSQALSRDSPYTGELFF. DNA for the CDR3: TGCGCCAGCAGCCAAGCTCTTTCCCGGGACAGTCCTTACACCGGGGAGCTGTTTTTT.

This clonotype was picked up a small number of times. CDR3 in amino acids: CASSRRMPPDTEAFF. CDR3 DNA sequence: TGTGCCAGCAGCCGCCGAATGCCTCCGGACACTGAAGCTTTCTTT. The chain is built from TRBV4-2 and TRBJ1-1; D is uncertain. Between the trimmed V and J ends, which lost 4 bases and 3 bases, there was a span of 15 bases. This CDR3 comprises 15 residues. The germline V gene encodes CDR1 LGHNA and CDR2 YNFKEQ.

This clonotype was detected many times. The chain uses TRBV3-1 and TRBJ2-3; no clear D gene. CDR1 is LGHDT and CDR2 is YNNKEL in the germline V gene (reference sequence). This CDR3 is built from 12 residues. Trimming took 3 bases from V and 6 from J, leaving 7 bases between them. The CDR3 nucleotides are TGTGCCAGCAGCCATTTGGGTGATACGCAGTATTTT. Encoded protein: CASSHLGDTQYF.

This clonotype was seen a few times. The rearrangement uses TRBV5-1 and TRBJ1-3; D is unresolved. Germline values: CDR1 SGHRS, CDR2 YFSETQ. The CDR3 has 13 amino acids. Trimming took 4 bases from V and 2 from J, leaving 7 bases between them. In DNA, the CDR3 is TGCGCCAGCAGCGGCCCTGCTGGAAACACCATATATTTT. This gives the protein CASSGPAGNTIYF.

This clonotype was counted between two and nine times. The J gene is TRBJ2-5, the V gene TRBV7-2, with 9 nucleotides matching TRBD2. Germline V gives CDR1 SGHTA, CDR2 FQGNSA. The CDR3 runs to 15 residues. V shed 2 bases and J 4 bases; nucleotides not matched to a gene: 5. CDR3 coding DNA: TGTGCCAGCAGCTTATCTAGCGGGATAACAGAGACCCAGTACTTC. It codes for CASSLSSGITETQYF.

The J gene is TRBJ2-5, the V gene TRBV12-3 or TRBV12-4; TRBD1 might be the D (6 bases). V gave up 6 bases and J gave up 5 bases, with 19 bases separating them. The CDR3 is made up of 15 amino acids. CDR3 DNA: TGTGCCAGCAGCGGAACAGGGTCCGGACTCGAGACCCAGTACTTC. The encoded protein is CASSGTGSGLETQYF.